This TCR beta chain was identified during a study of T cell changes during pregnancy in multiple sclerosis. The assay was immunoSEQ multiplex PCR, and TCRdb's table has in-frame clones only and misses some. This table has 40,000 to 50,000 clones, approximately 90% appearing once. This CDR3 spans 17 amino acids. V was cut by 0 bases and J by 3 bases, with 17 bases left in between. The germline CDR1 and CDR2 sequences are LGHNA and YSLEER. The chain employs TRBV4-3 and TRBJ1-1; D call uncertain. This TCR was sampled from a female donor with multiple sclerosis, enrolled in a pregnancy study. The sequencing used CD4+ T cells from peripheral blood mononuclear cells, collected in the first trimester of pregnancy. CDR3 region: CASSQDLSTGTYTEAFF. The DNA of the CDR3 is TGCGCCAGCAGCCAAGATTTGTCGACGGGAACCTACACTGAAGCTTTCTTT.